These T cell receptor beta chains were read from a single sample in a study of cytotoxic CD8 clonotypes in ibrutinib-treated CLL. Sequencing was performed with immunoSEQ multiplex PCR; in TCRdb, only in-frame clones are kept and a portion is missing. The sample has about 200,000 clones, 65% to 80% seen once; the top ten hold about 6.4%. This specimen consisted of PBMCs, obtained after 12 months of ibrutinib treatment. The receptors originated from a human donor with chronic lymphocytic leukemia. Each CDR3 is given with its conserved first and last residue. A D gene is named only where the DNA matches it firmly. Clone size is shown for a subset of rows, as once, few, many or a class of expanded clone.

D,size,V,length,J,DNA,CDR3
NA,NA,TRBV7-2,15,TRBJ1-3,TGTGCCAGCAGCCAAGGAACGCTTTCTGGAAACACCATATATTTT,CASSQGTLSGNTIYF
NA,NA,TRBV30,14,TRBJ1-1,TGTGCCTGGAGTTGGAGGGCGAGTGCTCTTGAAGCTTTCTTT,CAWSWRASALEAFF
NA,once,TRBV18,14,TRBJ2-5,TGTGCCAGCTCACTCCGATCGTACCAAGAGACCCAGTACTTC,CASSLRSYQETQYF
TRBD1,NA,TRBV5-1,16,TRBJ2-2,TGCGCCAGCAGCTTGACCGGGACAGGGGCAGGCGGGGAGCTGTTTTTT,CASSLTGTGAGGELFF
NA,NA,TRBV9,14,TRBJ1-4,TGTGCCAGCAGCCCTTTCTCCGCGAGTGAAAAACTGTTTTTT,CASSPFSASEKLFF
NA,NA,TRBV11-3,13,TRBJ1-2,TGTGCCAGCAGCTTAGACAGGTTCTATGGCTACACCTTC,CASSLDRFYGYTF
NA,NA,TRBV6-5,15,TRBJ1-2,TGTGCCAGCAGTCCTCTCACAGGCCTTTCTGAAGGCTACACCTTC,CASSPLTGLSEGYTF
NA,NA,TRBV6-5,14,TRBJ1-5,TGTGCCAGCAACGAAGCAGGGAGCAATCAGCCCCAGCATTTT,CASNEAGSNQPQHF
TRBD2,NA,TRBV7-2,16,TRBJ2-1,TGTGCCAGCAGCTTAGCTAGCGGGTCCTCCTACAATGAGCAGTTCTTC,CASSLASGSSYNEQFF
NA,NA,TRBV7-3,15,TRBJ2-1,TGTGCCAGCAGCTTAAGTTGGGCAGGGTACAATGAGCAGTTCTTC,CASSLSWAGYNEQFF
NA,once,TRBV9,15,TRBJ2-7,TGTGCCAGCAGCCCCCCGGGACTCCGCTCCTACGAGCAGTACTTC,CASSPPGLRSYEQYF
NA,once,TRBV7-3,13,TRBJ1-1,TGTGCCAGCAGCTTAGGCTACCACACTGAAGCTTTCTTT,CASSLGYHTEAFF
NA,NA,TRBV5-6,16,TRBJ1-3,TGTGCCAGCAGCCTCTTAGACAGTACCTCTGGAAACACCATATATTTT,CASSLLDSTSGNTIYF
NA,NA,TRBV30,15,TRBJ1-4,TGTGCCTGGAGTGTGTCTCAGGGTACTAATGAAAAACTGTTTTTT,CAWSVSQGTNEKLFF
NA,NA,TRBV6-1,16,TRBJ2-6,TGTGCCAGCAGTGCCTTGACAGTTTCTGGGGCCAACGTCCTGACTTTC,CASSALTVSGANVLTF
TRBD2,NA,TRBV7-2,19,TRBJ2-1,TGTGCCAGCAGCTTAGCTGCTAGCGGCGATCCCTTTAGCGACAATGAGCAGTTCTTC,CASSLAASGDPFSDNEQFF
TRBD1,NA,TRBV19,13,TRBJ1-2,TGTGCCAGCGGACAGGGCTTGAACTATGGCTACACCTTC,CASGQGLNYGYTF
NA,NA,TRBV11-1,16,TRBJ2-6,TGTGCCAGCAGCTTAGAGCTACGGTCCGGGGCCAACGTCCTGACTTTC,CASSLELRSGANVLTF
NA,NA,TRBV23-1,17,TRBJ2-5,TGCGCCAGCAGTCAATCCAGGGGTCTAAATAACTCGGAGACCCAGTACTTC,CASSQSRGLNNSETQYF
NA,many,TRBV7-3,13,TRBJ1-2,TGTGCCAGCAGCTCCGGGACCGCGAGGACCTACACCTTC,CASSSGTARTYTF
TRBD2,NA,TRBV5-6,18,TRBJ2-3,TGTGCCAGCAGCTCAACCGGGACTAGCGTTTTCGGCACAGATACGCAGTATTTT,CASSSTGTSVFGTDTQYF
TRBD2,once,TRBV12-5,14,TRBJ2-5,TGTGCTAGTGGGAGCGGGAGGGAACAAGAGACCCAGTACTTC,CASGSGREQETQYF
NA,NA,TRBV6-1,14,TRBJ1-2,TGTGCCAGCCGAGAGGGATTCTCTAACTATGGCTACACCTTC,CASREGFSNYGYTF
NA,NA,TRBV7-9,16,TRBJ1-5,TGTGCCAGCAGCTTAGTTGCTCAAACCCCCAATCAGCCCCAGCATTTT,CASSLVAQTPNQPQHF
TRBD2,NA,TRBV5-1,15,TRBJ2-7,TGCGCCAGCAGCTTGCCCCTAGCGGGAGAAGACGAGCAGTACTTC,CASSLPLAGEDEQYF
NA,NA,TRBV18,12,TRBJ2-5,TGTGCCAGCTCCCGGGCCCAAGAGACCCAGTACTTC,CASSRAQETQYF
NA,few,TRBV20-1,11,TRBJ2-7,TGCAGTGGTGGCGGGATCTACGAGCAGTACTTC,CSGGGIYEQYF
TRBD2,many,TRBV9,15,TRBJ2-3,TGTGCCAGCAGCCGTACAGCGGGAGGCACAGATACGCAGTATTTT,CASSRTAGGTDTQYF
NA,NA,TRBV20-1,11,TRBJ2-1,TGCAGCTGGGACGGCTACAATGAGCAGTTCTTC,CSWDGYNEQFF
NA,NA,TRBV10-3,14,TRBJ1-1,TGTGCCATCAGTGATTGGCAGGGGAGGCCTGAAGCTTTCTTT,CAISDWQGRPEAFF
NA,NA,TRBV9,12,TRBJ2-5,TGTGCCAGCAGCGGACAGTGGGAGACCCAGTACTTC,CASSGQWETQYF
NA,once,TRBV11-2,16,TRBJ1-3,TGTGCCAGCAGCTTAGATTCCATGTACTCTGGAAACACCATATATTTT,CASSLDSMYSGNTIYF
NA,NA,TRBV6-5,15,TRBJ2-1,TGTGCCAGCAGTTACACCGGGTCCCTGGGCAATGAGCAGTTCTTC,CASSYTGSLGNEQFF
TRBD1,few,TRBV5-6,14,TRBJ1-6,TGTGCCAGCAGCTCTAGGACAGGGCCTTCACCCCTCCACTTT,CASSSRTGPSPLHF
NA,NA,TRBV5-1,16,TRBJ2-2,TGCGCCAGCAGCTTGGGGTCAGGTTCTTCCACCGGGGAGCTGTTTTTT,CASSLGSGSSTGELFF
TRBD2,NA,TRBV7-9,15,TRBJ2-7,TGTGCCAGCAGCTCCATGGTAGCGGGAGCCTACGAGCAGTACTTC,CASSSMVAGAYEQYF
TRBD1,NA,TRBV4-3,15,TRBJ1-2,TGCGCCAGCAGCCGCGGATCGGACAGGAAATATGGCTACACCTTC,CASSRGSDRKYGYTF
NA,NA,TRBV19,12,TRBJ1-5,TGTGCCACCAGGAGGGGCGAGCAGCCCCAGCATTTT,CATRRGEQPQHF
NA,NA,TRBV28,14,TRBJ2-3,TGTGCCAGCAGTTTTTGGACAGCCACAGATACGCAGTATTTT,CASSFWTATDTQYF
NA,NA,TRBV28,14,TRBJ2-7,TGTGCCAGCAGCCATCGGATGCGCGAATACGAGCAGTACTTC,CASSHRMREYEQYF
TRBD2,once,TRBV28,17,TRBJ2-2,TGTGCCAGCAGTATACTCCGAGCGGGAGAAAGGACCGGGGAGCTGTTTTTT,CASSILRAGERTGELFF
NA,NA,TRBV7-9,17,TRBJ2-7,TGTGCCAGCAGCTTATTAGGGGCGGACAGGGAGGGGTACGAGCAGTACTTC,CASSLLGADREGYEQYF
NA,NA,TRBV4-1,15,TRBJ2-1,TGCGCCAGCAGCCAAGACTGGGCGGAGAGCAATGAGCAGTTCTTC,CASSQDWAESNEQFF
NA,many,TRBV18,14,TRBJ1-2,TGTGCCACTTATTTACAGGGTTTAAGGTACGGCTACACCTTC,CATYLQGLRYGYTF
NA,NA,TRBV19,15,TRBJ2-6,TGTGCCGCCGGAGGGGTGGCCTCTAGGGCCAACGTCCTGACTTTC,CAAGGVASRANVLTF
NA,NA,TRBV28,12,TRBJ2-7,TGTGCCAGCAGTTTCCCCAGTTACGAGCAGTACTTC,CASSFPSYEQYF
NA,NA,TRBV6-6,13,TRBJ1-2,TGTGCCAGCAGTGCGAGACAGGTCTATGGCTACACCTTC,CASSARQVYGYTF
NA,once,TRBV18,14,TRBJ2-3,TGTGCCAGCTCACCAGCCTTCCTCGCAGATACGCAGTATTTT,CASSPAFLADTQYF
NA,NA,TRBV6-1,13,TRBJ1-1,TGTGCCAGCAGCCTATGGCCCGGGGGCCCCGCTTTCTTT,CASSLWPGGPAFF
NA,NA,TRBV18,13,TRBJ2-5,TGTGCCAGCTCACCAAACTACCAAGAGACCCAGTACTTC,CASSPNYQETQYF
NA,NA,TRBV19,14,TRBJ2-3,TGTGCCAGTAGTGCCGGACGAAGCACAGATACGCAGTATTTT,CASSAGRSTDTQYF
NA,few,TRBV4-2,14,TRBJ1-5,TGTGCCAGCAGCCGACTACAGGGTAATCAGCCCCAGCATTTT,CASSRLQGNQPQHF
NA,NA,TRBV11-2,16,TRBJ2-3,TGTGCCAGCAGCCAGACCGGGACACCCTTAAGAGATACGCAGTATTTT,CASSQTGTPLRDTQYF
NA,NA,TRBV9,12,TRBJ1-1,TGTGCCAGCAGCGTGGGAGACACTGAAGCTTTCTTT,CASSVGDTEAFF
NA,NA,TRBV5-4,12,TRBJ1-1,TGTGCCAGCAGCTCCCGGAACACTGAAGCTTTCTTT,CASSSRNTEAFF
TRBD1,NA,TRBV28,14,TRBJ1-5,TGTGCCAGCAGTTCGGGACAGGGTTATCAGCCCCAGCATTTT,CASSSGQGYQPQHF
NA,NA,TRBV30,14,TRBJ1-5,TGTGCCGGGACCCTCGGTCCCAGCAATCAGCCCCAGCATTTT,CAGTLGPSNQPQHF
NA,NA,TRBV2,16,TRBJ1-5,TGTGCCAGCAGTCCCACAAGGGCGCAGAGCAATCAGCCCCAGCATTTT,CASSPTRAQSNQPQHF
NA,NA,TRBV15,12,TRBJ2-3,TGTGCCACCAGCAGAGATCGGGTGAAGCAGTATTTT,CATSRDRVKQYF
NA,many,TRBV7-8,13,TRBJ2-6,TGTGCCAGCAGTCCCTTTGGGGCCAACGTCCTGACTTTC,CASSPFGANVLTF